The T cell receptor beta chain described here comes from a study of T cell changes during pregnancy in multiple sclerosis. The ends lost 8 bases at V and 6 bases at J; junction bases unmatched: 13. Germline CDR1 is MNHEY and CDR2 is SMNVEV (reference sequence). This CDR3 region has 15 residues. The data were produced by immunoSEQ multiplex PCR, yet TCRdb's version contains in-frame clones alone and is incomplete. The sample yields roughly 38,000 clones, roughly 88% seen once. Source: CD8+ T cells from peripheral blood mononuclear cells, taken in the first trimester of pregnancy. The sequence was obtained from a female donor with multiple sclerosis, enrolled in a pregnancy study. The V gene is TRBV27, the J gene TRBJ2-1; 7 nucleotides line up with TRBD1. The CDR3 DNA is TGTGCCAGCGCTGTGGGACAGTATATTATCAATGAGCAGTTCTTC. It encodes CASAVGQYIINEQFF.